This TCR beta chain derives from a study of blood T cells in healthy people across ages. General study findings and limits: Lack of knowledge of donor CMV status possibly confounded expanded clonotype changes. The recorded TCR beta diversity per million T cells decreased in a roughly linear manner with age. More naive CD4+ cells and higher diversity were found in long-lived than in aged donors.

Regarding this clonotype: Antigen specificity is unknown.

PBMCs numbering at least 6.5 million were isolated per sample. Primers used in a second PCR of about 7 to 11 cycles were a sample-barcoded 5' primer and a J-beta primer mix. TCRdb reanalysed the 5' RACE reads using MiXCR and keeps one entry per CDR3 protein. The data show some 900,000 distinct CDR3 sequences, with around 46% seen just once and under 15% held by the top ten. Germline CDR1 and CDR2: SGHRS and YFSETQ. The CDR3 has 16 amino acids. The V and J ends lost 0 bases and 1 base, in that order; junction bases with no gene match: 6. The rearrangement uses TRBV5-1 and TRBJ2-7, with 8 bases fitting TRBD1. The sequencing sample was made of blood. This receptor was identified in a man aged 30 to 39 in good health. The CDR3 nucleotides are TGCGCCAGCAGCTTGGGAACAGGGGGATCTTCCTACGAGCAGTACTTC. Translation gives CASSLGTGGSSYEQYF.